Included here is one T cell receptor beta chain sequence, with context. These data are taken from a study of CD8+CD57+ T cells in acquired aplastic anemia. Per the germline V gene, CDR1 is MNHEY and CDR2 is SVGAGI. The CDR3 length is 15 residues. Trimming shortened V by 2 bases and J by 0 bases, and 5 bases separated the two germline ends. For CDR3 and TCR beta VDJ profiling, genomic DNA was the template used. TCRdb re-derived calls from the reads in MiXCR, one entry per CDR3 protein. This table holds 200,000 or so distinct CDR3 sequences, under 70% found once. Sequencing was performed on sorted CD4+, CD8+, or CD8+CD57+ T cells (not recorded which) from PBMCs. The TCR comes from a human donor with severe aplastic anemia or a healthy control (not recorded which). The chain employs TRBV6-5 and TRBJ2-6; no reliable D call. CDR3 protein: CASSYDGSGANVLTF. The CDR3 DNA reads TGTGCCAGCAGTTACGATGGCTCTGGGGCCAACGTCCTGACTTTC.